This T cell receptor (beta chain) was captured in a study of technical replicates of blood from four donors. Generated by immunoSEQ multiplex PCR, the TCRdb table keeps only in-frame clones and is missing some. The data hold 75,000 to 80,000 clones, with approximately 94% observed a single time. This clone was detected only once. From germline, CDR1 is MNHNY and CDR2 SVGAGI (reference sequence). Germline trimming cut 2 bases from V and 5 bases from J; bases unmatched to any gene: 6. The CDR3 is made up of 16 amino acids. This sequence was found in a human donor in good health. V is TRBV6-6 and J is TRBJ2-5; 12 bases align to TRBD2. The sample consisted of T cells isolated from PBMCs. The CDR3 DNA is TGTGCCAGCAGTTACCGTCTAGCGGGAGGGCGGGAGACCCAGTACTTC. The encoded protein is CASSYRLAGGRETQYF.